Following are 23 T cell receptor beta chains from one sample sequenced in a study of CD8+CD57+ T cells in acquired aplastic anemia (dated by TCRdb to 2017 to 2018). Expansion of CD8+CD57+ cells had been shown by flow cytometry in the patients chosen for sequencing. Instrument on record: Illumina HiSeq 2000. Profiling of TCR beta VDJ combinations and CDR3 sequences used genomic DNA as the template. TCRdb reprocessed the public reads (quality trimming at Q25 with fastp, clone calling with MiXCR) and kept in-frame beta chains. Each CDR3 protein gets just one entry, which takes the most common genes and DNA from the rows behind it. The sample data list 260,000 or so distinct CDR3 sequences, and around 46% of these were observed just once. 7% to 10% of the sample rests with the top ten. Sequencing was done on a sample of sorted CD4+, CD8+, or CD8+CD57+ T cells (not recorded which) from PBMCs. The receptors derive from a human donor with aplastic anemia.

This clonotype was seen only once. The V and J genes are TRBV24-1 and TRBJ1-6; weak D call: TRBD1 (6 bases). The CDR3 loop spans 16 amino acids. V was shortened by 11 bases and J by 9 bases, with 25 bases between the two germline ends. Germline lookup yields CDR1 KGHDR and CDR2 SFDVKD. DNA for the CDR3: TGTGCCAGCAACCTGGGGGGCTTCCCGGATGGTTCACCCCTCCACTTT. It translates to CASNLGGFPDGSPLHF.

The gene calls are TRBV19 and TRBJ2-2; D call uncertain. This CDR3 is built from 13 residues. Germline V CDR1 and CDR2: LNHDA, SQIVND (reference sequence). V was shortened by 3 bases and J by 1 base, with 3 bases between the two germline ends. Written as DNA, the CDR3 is TGTGCCAGTAGTATGGGGAACACCGGGGAGCTGTTTTTT. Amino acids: CASSMGNTGELFF.

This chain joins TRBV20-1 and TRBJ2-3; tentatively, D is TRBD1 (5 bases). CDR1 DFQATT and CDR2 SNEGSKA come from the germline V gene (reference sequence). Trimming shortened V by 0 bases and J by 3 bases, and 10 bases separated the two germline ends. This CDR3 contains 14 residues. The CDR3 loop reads CSARDSGLTDTQYF. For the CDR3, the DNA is TGCAGTGCTAGAGATTCAGGGTTGACAGATACGCAGTATTTT.

CDR3 DNA sequence: TGTGCCACCAGTGATCCCCCCTCAGATACGCAGTATTTT. This encodes CATSDPPSDTQYF. The chain carries TRBV24-1 and TRBJ2-3; D not certain. The ends were cut back, 3 bases at V and 4 bases at J, with 7 bases in the middle. Germline CDR1 is KGHDR and CDR2 is SFDVKD. The CDR3 totals 13 residues.

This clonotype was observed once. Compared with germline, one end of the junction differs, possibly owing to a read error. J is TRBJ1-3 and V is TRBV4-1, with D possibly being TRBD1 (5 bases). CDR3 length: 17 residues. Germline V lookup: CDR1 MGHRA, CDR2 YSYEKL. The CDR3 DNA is TGCGCCGGCAGCGGCCGGGTCGGGGACTACACTGGAAACACCATATATTTT. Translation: CAGSGRVGDYTGNTIYF.

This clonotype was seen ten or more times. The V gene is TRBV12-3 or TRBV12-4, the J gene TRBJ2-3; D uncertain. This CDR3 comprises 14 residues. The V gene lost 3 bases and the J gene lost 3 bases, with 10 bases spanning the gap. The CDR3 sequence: CASSFKGTTDTQYF. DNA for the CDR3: TGTGCCAGCAGTTTTAAAGGAACAACAGATACGCAGTATTTT.

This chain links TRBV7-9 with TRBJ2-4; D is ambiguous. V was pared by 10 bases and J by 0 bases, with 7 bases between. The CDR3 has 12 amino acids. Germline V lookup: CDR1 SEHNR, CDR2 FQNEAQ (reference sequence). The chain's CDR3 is CAIVGAKNIQYF. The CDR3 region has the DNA TGTGCCATCGTGGGAGCCAAAAACATTCAGTACTTC.

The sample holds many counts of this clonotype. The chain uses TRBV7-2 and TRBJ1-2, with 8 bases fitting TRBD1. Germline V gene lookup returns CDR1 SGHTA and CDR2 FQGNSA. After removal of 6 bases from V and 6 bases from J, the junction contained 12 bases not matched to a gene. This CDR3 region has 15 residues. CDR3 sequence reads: CASSSWTGPTDGYTF. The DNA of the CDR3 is TGTGCCAGCAGTTCGTGGACAGGGCCCACCGATGGCTACACCTTC. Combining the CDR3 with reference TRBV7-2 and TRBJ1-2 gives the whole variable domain GAGVSQSPSNKVTEKGKDVELRCDPISGHTALYWYRQSLGQGLEFLIYFQGNSAPDKSGLPSDRFSAERTGGSVSTLTIQRTQQEDSAVYLCASSSWTGPTDGYTFGSGTRLTVV.

The CDR3 DNA sequence: TGTGCCAGCAGTTACGGTGTTGGGGGGCGCGCGGATGGCTACACCTTC. Translating gives CASSYGVGGRADGYTF. The V call is TRBV6-5, the J call TRBJ1-2; possibly TRBD1 for D (6 bases). The CDR3 runs 16 residues. V lost 2 bases and J 6 bases, leaving 19 bases between the germline ends. Germline V gene data show CDR1 as MNHEY and CDR2 as SVGAGI.

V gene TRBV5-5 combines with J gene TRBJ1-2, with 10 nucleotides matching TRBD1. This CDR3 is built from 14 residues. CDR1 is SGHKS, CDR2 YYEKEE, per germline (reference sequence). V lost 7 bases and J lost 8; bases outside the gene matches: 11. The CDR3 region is CASGLDRGLGGYTF. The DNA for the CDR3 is TGTGCCAGCGGCCTCGACAGGGGGCTGGGGGGCTACACCTTC.

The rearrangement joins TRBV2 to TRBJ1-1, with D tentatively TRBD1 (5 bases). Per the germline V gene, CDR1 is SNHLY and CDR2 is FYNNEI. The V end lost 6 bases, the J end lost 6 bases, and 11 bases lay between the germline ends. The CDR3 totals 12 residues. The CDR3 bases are TGTGCCAGCAGGGGGCCCTTCGCTGAAGCTTTCTTT. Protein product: CASRGPFAEAFF.

CDR3 DNA sequence: TGTGCCAGCAGTGACTCGACTCCGGACTACGAGCAGTACTTC. It yields the protein CASSDSTPDYEQYF. The V and J genes are TRBV6-4 and TRBJ2-7; D call uncertain. Trimming pared 0 bases from V and 3 bases from J, leaving 9 bases between. In germline, CDR1 is MRHNA, CDR2 SNTAGT. This CDR3 has 14 amino acids.

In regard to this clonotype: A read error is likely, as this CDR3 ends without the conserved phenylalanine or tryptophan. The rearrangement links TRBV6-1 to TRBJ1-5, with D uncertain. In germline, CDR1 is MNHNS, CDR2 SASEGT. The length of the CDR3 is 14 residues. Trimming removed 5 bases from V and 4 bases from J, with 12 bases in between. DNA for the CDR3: TGTGCCAGCAGTTTACGCCCATTTAATCAGCCCCAGCATTCT. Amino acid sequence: CASSLRPFNQPQHS.

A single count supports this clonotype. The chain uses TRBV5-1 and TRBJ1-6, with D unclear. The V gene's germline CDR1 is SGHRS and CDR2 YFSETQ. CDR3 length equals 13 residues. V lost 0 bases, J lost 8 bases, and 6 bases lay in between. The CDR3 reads CASSLDFDSPLHF. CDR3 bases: TGCGCCAGCAGCTTGGATTTCGATTCACCCCTCCACTTT. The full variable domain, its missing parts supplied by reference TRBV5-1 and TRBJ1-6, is KAGVTQTPRYLIKTRGQQVTLSCSPISGHRSVSWYQQTPGQGLQFLFEYFSETQRNKGNFPGRFSGRQFSNSRSEMNVSTLELGDSALYLCASSLDFDSPLHFGNGTRLTVT.

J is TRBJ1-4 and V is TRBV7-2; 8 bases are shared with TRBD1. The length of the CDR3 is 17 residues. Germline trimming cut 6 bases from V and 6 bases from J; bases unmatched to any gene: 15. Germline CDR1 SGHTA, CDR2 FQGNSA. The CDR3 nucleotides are TGTGCCAGCAGTGGACCGGGACAGGAAGAGGAGGATGAAAAACTGTTTTTT. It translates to CASSGPGQEEEDEKLFF.

CDR3 protein: CASARQSNTGELFF. CDR3 nucleotide sequence: TGTGCCAGCGCCCGACAGTCGAACACCGGGGAGCTGTTTTTT. The chain links TRBV7-2 to TRBJ2-2; possibly TRBD1 for D (5 bases). V was shortened by 8 bases and J by 0 bases, with 10 bases between the two germline ends. Germline loops: CDR1 SGHTA, CDR2 FQGNSA. The length of the CDR3 is 14 residues.

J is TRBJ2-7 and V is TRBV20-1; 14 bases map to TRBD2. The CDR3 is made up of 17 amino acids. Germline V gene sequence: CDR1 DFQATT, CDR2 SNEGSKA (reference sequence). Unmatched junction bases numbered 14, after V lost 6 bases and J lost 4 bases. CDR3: CSATTSTSGRERYEQYF. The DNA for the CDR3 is TGCAGTGCGACTACCTCGACTAGCGGGAGGGAGAGGTACGAGCAGTACTTC.

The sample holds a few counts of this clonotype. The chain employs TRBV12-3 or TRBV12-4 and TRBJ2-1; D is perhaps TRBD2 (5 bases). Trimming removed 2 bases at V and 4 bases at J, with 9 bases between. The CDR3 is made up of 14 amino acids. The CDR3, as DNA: TGTGCCAGCAGTTTACCCGGGGTATACAATGAGCAGTTCTTC. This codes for CASSLPGVYNEQFF.

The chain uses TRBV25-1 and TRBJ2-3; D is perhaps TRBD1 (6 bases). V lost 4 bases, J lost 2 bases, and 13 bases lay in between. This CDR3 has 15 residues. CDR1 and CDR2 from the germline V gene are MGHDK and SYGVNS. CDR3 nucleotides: TGTGCCAGCAGTGCGACAGGAGCACTCACAGATACGCAGTATTTT. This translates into CASSATGALTDTQYF.

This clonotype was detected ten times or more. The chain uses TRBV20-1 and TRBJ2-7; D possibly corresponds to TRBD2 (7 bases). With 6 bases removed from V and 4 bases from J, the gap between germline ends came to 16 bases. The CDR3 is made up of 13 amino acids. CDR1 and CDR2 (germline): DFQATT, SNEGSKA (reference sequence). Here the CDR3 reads CSAGGGTSYEQYF. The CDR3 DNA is TGCAGTGCCGGGGGAGGGACAAGTTACGAGCAGTACTTC.

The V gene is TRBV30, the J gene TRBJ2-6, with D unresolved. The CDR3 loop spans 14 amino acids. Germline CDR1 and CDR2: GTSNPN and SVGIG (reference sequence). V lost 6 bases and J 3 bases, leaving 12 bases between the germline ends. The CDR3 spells CACSTGYGANVLTF. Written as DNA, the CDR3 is TGTGCCTGCTCAACGGGTTATGGGGCCAACGTCCTGACTTTC.

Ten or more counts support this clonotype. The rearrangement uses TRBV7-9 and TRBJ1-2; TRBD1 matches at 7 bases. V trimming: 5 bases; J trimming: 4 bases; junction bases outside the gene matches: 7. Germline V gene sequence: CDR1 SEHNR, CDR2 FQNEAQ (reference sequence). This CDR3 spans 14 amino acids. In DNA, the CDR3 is TGTGCCAGCAGCCCGACAGGGTTAGTCTATGGCTACACCTTC. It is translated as CASSPTGLVYGYTF.

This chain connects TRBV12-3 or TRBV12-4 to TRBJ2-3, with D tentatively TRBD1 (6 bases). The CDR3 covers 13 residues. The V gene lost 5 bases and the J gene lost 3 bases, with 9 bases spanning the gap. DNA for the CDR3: TGTGCCAGCAGTACCAGGGGTACAGATACGCAGTATTTT. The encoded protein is CASSTRGTDTQYF.